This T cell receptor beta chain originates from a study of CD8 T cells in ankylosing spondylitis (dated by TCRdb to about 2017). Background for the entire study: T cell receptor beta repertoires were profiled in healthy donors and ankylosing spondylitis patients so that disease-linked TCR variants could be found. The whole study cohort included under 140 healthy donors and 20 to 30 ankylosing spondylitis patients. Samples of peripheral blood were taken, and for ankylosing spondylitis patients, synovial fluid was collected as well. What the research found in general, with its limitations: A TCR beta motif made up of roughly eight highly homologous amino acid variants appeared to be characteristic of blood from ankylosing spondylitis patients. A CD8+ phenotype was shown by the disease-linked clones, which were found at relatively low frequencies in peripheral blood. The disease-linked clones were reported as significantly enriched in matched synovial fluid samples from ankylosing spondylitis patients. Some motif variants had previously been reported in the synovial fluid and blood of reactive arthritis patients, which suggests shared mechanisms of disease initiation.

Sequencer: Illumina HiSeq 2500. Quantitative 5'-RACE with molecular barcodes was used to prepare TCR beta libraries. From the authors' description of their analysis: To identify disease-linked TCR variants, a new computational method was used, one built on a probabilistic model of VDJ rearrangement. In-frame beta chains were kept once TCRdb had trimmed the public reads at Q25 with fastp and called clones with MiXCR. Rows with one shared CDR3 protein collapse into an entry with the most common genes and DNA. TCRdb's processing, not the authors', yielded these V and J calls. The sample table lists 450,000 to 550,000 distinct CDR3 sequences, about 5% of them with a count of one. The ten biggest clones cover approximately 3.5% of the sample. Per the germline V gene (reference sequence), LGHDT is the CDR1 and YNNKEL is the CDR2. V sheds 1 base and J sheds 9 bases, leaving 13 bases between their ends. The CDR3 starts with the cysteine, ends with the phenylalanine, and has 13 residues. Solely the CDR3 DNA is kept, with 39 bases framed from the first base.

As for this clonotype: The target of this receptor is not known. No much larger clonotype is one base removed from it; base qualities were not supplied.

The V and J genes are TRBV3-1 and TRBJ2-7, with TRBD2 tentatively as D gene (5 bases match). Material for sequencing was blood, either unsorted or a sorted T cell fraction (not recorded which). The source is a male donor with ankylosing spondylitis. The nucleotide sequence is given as TGTGCCAGCAGCCAAGGATCCCAGAGCGGGCAGTACTTC. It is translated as CASSQGSQSGQYF.